This T cell receptor (beta chain) was identified in a study of regulatory T cells in long-lasting Graves disease. This CDR3 comprises 13 residues. Trimming took off 5 bases at V and 4 bases at J, with 14 bases between the two ends. Per the germline V gene, CDR1 is DFQATT and CDR2 is SNEGSKA (reference sequence). Construction of the TCR beta libraries employed iRepertoire HTBI primers in conjunction with Arm-PCR of CDR3 regions. MiXCR was run by TCRdb on the multiplex PCR reads, yielding one entry per CDR3 protein. The sample lists 350,000 to 450,000 distinct CDR3 sequences, about 23% occurring once. Stated time point: persistent/refractory GD, antithyroid drugs over 5 years with positive TRAb. With RNA extracted from PBMCs as input, the TCR library was made.

The sample consisted of peripheral blood mononuclear cells (PBMCs), taken when the disease was refractory, from a patient treated with antithyroid drugs. This clonotype was obtained from a woman in her thirties or forties with Graves disease. The chain carries TRBV20-1 and TRBJ2-5; possible D gene TRBD2, 6 bases. CDR3 residues: CSAHFGGGETQYF. DNA of the CDR3: TGCAGTGCTCACTTTGGGGGAGGAGAGACCCAGTACTTC.